Shown below are 16 T cell receptor beta chains from a single sample sequenced in a study of read filtering for tumor transcriptome and immune sequencing. From around 440 ng of RNA, a library with molecular barcoded alpha/delta and beta/gamma adaptors was made. Using its own MiXCR run on the reads, TCRdb lists one record per CDR3 protein. The data contain over 45,000 distinct CDR3 sequences, approximately 12% of them seen just once; the ten biggest clones take up approximately 15%. The sequenced material came from a population of CD138-negative cells sorted from bone marrow. The receptor source for this set is a donor at least 40 years old with multiple myeloma.

This clonotype turned up a few times. This chain links TRBV7-2 with TRBJ2-7; either TRBD1 or TRBD2 may fit D (6 bases each). Trimming shortened V by 4 bases and J by 7 bases, and 17 bases separated the two germline ends. The V gene's germline CDR1 is SGHTA and CDR2 FQGNSA. This CDR3 has 14 amino acids. CDR3 loop: CASSYPGAAREQYF. CDR3 in DNA: TGTGCCAGCAGCTATCCGGGGGCGGCGAGGGAGCAGTACTTC.

As to this clonotype: A clone one base away is much larger, so this may be a read error. The CDR3 ends on some other residue instead of the conserved phenylalanine or tryptophan, so this is likely a read error. The CDR3 DNA follows: TGTGCCAGCAGCTTCCCGGGACAGGGACAAGAGACCCAGTACTCC. The encoded protein is CASSFPGQGQETQYS. The chain recombines TRBV7-3 with TRBJ2-5, with 9 nucleotides matching TRBD1. Germline CDR1 reads SGHTA; CDR2 reads FQGTGA. The CDR3 extends over 15 amino acids. The junction had 4 bases not matched to a gene; V was cut back by 3 bases and J by 2 bases.

The gene calls are TRBV30 and TRBJ2-3, with 8 bases identical to TRBD2. J was trimmed by 0 bases and V by 7 bases; bases with no gene match: 6. Germline V gives CDR1 GTSNPN, CDR2 SVGIG (reference sequence). The CDR3 loop spans 14 amino acids. This CDR3 is CAYTRGGSTDTQYF. The CDR3 DNA reads as TGTGCCTACACCCGGGGGGGTAGCACAGATACGCAGTATTTT.

At least ten counts were recorded for this clonotype. The V gene is TRBV7-9, the J gene TRBJ2-2; D is uncertain. The CDR3 spans 15 residues. Germline V gene data show CDR1 as SEHNR and CDR2 as FQNEAQ (reference sequence). The V end was cut by 2 bases, the J end by 0 bases, with 7 bases between. In nucleotides, the CDR3 is TGTGCCAGCAGCTTATTGTCCACGAACACCGGGGAGCTGTTTTTT. Residues: CASSLLSTNTGELFF.

Notes on this clonotype: A much larger clone is a single base away; this may be a read error. The rearrangement uses TRBV29-1 and TRBJ2-5; D is possibly TRBD2 (6 bases). The germline V gene has CDR1 SQVTM and CDR2 ANQGSEA. V was clipped by 7 bases and J by 5 bases, with 20 bases between them. The CDR3 covers 14 residues. The CDR3 loop reads CSGSSEIMGETQYF. The DNA for the CDR3 is TGCAGCGGATCTAGCGAAATAATGGGGGAGACCCAGTACTTC.

This clonotype appeared a few times. At one boundary the junction diverges from the germline segment, which might be a read error. The chain carries TRBV7-2 and TRBJ2-1; D is undetermined. Germline CDR1 is SGHTA and CDR2 is FQGNSA. This CDR3 contains 15 residues. CDR3 protein: CASSRLGSSYNEQFF. CDR3 sequence (DNA): TGTGCGAGCAGCCGACTGGGCAGCTCCTACAATGAGCAGTTCTTC. The complete variable domain, with remaining parts taken from reference TRBV7-2 and TRBJ2-1, reads GAGVSQSPSNKVTEKGKDVELRCDPISGHTALYWYRQSLGQGLEFLIYFQGNSAPDKSGLPSDRFSAERTGGSVSTLTIQRTQQEDSAVYLCASSRLGSSYNEQFFGPGTRLTVL.

This clonotype was detected many times. The chain is built from TRBV9 and TRBJ2-2; tentatively, D is TRBD1 (6 bases). V was trimmed by 7 bases and J by 1 base, leaving 11 bases between them. This CDR3 spans 14 amino acids. Looked up from germline, CDR1 is SGDLS and CDR2 is YYNGEE. The CDR3 DNA reads TGTGCCAGCGGGGGCAGCGTGAACACCGGGGAGCTGTTTTTT. Encoded protein: CASGGSVNTGELFF.

This chain joins TRBV18 and TRBJ2-6; no firm D call. Germline V gene sequence: CDR1 KGHSH, CDR2 LQKENI. The CDR3 has 15 amino acids. V was shortened by 1 base and J by 3 bases, with 7 bases between the two germline ends. CDR3 loop: CASSPQGFGANVLTF. The CDR3 nucleotides are TGTGCCAGCTCACCACAGGGTTTTGGGGCCAACGTCCTGACTTTC.

The chain carries TRBV30 and TRBJ2-3; D is uncertain. The CDR3 is made up of 17 amino acids. V lost 3 bases and J lost 0, with 19 bases in between. The germline V gene encodes CDR1 GTSNPN and CDR2 SVGIG (reference sequence). The CDR3 is CAWSGVGGVRSTDTQYF. CDR3 DNA: TGTGCCTGGAGCGGAGTAGGTGGAGTCCGAAGCACAGATACGCAGTATTTT.

This clonotype has only one observation. A much larger clone is a single base away; this may be a read error. The J gene is TRBJ1-3, the V gene TRBV28; possible D gene TRBD1, 6 bases. There are 16 residues in the CDR3. CDR1 and CDR2 from the germline V gene are MDHEN and SYDVKM. The CDR3 reads CASSLYGGLGGNIIYF. The CDR3 DNA reads TGTGCCAGCAGTTTATATGGGGGGCTGGGTGGAAACATCATATATTTT.

To note about this clonotype: Relative to the germline gene, one junction end is altered; a read error may explain this. J is TRBJ2-1 and V is TRBV10-1; maybe TRBD2 (6 bases). The CDR3 runs 13 residues. Germline V gives CDR1 WNHNN, CDR2 SYGVQD (reference sequence). CDR3 sequence: CASSDPREDERFF. The CDR3 DNA is TGCGCCAGCAGTGACCCCAGGGAGGATGAGCGGTTCTTC.

This clonotype has ten or more counts. The chain carries TRBV18 and TRBJ2-3; no firm D call. There are 13 residues in the CDR3. V was shortened by 9 bases and J by 0 bases, with 10 bases between the two germline ends. Germline CDR1 KGHSH, CDR2 LQKENI. CDR3 DNA sequence: TGTGCCAGTGGCCCCGCGAGCACAGATACGCAGTATTTT. Its translation: CASGPASTDTQYF.

This clonotype came up many times. Since a much larger clone is just one base distant, this may be a read error. This chain joins TRBV20-1 and TRBJ2-1; 7 bases match TRBD2. There are 15 residues in the CDR3. Looked up from germline, CDR1 is DFQATT and CDR2 is SNEGSKA (reference sequence). CDR3 loop: CSAISSSGLTNGQFF. CDR3 DNA: TGCAGTGCGATCTCTTCTAGCGGACTAACCAATGGGCAGTTCTTC.

This clonotype was picked up many times. V and J are TRBV19 and TRBJ1-5; D ambiguous. In germline, CDR1 is LNHDA, CDR2 SQIVND (reference sequence). This CDR3 region has 13 residues. Trimming left V 7 bases short and J 6 bases short, with 13 bases between. CDR3 loop: CASNRDSVQPQHF. The CDR3 DNA follows: TGTGCCAGTAATCGGGATTCGGTTCAGCCCCAGCATTTT.

The table lists this clonotype with many counts. The CDR3 DNA follows: TGCAGTGCTCGCGGTTCTAGCGGGAGGCCCCAAGAGACCCAGTACTTC. Protein product: CSARGSSGRPQETQYF. The chain is built from TRBV20-1 and TRBJ2-5; 11 bases are a match to TRBD2. CDR1 is DFQATT and CDR2 is SNEGSKA in the germline V gene (reference sequence). Trimming at V came to 5 bases and at J to 1 base, leaving 9 bases not matched to a gene. This CDR3 is built from 16 residues.

Ten or more counts support this clonotype. The rearrangement joins TRBV20-1 to TRBJ2-3, with no clear D. Trimming removed 1 base at V and 1 base at J, with 9 bases between. The CDR3 contains 14 residues. CDR1 is DFQATT and CDR2 is SNEGSKA in the germline V gene (reference sequence). The CDR3 sequence is CSARAGWGTDTQYF. Written as DNA, the CDR3 is TGCAGTGCTAGAGCCGGATGGGGCACAGATACGCAGTATTTT.